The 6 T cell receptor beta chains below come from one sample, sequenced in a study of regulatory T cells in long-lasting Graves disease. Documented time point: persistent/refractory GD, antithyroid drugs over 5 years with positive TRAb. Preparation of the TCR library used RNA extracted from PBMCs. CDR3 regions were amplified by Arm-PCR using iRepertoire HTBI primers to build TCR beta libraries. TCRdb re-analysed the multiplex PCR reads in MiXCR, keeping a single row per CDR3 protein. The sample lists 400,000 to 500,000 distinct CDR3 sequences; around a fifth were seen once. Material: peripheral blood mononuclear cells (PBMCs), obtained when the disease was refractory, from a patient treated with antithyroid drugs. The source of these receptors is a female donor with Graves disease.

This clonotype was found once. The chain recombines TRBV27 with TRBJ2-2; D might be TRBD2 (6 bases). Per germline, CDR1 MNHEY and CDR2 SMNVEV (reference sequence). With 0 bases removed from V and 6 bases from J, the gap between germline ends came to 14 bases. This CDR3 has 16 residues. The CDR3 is CASSLSAGPPAGELFF. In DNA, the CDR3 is TGTGCCAGCAGTTTATCGGCGGGGCCCCCCGCCGGGGAGCTGTTTTTT.

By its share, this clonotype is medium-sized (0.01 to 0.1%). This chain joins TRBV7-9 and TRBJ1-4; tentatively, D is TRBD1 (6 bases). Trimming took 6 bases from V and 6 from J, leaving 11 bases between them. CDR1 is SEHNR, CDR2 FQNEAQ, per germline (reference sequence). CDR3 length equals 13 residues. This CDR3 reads CASSLSGDEKLFF. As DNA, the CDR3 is TGTGCCAGCAGTTTATCAGGGGATGAAAAACTGTTTTTT.

CDR3 sequence (DNA): TGTGCCAGCAGCTCTAACCTGGGGGGCTCCTACAATGAGCAGTTCTTC. Protein: CASSSNLGGSYNEQFF. The V gene is TRBV7-3, the J gene TRBJ2-1; maybe TRBD2 (6 bases). The CDR3 length is 16 residues. V was cut by 4 bases and J by 0 bases, with 13 bases left in between. Germline V gene data show CDR1 as SGHTA and CDR2 as FQGTGA.

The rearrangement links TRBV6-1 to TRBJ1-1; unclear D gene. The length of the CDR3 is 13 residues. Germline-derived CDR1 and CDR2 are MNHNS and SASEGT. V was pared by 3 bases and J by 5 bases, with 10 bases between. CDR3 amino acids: CASSDRIKTEAFF. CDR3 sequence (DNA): TGTGCCAGCAGTGACAGGATTAAGACTGAAGCTTTCTTT.

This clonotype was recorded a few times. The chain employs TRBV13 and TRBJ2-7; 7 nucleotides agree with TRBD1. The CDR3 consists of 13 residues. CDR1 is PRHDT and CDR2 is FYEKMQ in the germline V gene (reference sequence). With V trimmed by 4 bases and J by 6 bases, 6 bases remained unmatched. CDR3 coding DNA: TGTGCCAGCAGCTGGCAGGGGGTGCGCGAGCAGTACTTC. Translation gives CASSWQGVREQYF. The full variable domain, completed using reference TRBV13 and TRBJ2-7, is AAGVIQSPRHLIKEKRETATLKCYPIPRHDTVYWYQQGPGQDPQFLISFYEKMQSDKGSIPDRFSAQQFSDYHSELNMSSLELGDSALYFCASSWQGVREQYFGPGTRLTVT.

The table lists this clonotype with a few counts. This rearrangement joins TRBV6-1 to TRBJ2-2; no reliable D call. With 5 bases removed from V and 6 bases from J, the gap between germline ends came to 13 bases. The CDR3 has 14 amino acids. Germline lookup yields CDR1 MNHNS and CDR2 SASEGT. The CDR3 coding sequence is TGTGCCAGCAGTACCGACTTCTCCCCCGGGGAGCTGTTTTTT. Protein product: CASSTDFSPGELFF.